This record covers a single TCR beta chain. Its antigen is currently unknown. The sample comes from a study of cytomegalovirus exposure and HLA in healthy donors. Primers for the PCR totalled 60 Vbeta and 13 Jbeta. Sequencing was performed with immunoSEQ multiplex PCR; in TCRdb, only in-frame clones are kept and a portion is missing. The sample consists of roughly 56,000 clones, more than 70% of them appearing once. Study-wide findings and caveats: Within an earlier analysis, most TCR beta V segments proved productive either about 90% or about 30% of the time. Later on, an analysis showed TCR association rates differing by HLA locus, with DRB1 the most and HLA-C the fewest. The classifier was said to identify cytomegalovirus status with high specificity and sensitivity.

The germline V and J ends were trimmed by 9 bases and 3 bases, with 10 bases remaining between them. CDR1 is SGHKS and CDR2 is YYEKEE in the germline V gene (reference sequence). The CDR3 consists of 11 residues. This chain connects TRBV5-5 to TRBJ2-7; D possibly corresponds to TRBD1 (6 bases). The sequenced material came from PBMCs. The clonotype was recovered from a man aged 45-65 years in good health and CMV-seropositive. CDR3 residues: CATGDNYEQYF. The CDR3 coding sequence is TGTGCCACCGGGGACAACTACGAGCAGTACTTC.